This T cell receptor beta chain was sequenced for a study of control samples from healthy donors and cancer patients. This clone was seen more than once but under ten times. The protocol was immunoSEQ multiplex PCR, while the TCRdb copy is restricted to in-frame clones and leaves out a portion. The repertoire holds tens of thousands of clones, with about 82% as singletons. Sequencing was carried out using blood. This clonotype was obtained from a man under 40 in good health.

The CDR3 coding sequence is TGTGCCAGCAGCTTAGCGGTTAGCACAGATACGCAGTATTTT. Translation gives CASSLAVSTDTQYF. The rearrangement uses TRBV7-9 and TRBJ2-3; D is unresolved. Germline-derived CDR1 and CDR2 are SEHNR and FQNEAQ (reference sequence). V lost 0 bases and J 0 bases, leaving 4 bases between the germline ends. This CDR3 comprises 14 residues.